This T cell receptor (beta chain) was obtained from a study of identical twins. One entry per CDR3 protein, called by TCRdb with MiXCR from the 5' RACE reads. The repertoire holds around 670,000 distinct CDR3 sequences, with 5.5% to 7.5% as singletons. Losses at the gene ends were 4 bases for V and 2 bases for J; bases not matched to a gene: 16. In germline, CDR1 is MNHEY, CDR2 SMNVEV (reference sequence). The CDR3 runs to 19 residues. Study-level results: Out-of-frame alpha sequences that twins shared showed excess low generation probability. Fewer insertions were carried by abundant cord blood beta clonotypes, but none was seen in memory repertoires.

Healthy Caucasians alone served as donors. For this clonotype: As yet, its antigen is unknown.

This TCR was recovered from a man younger than 35 in good health. The material sequenced was naive T cells sorted from blood. The rearrangement uses TRBV27 and TRBJ2-3, with 9 bases lining up with TRBD1. The CDR3 reads CASSSSGQGVGMITDTQYF. The CDR3 bases are TGTGCCAGCAGTTCCTCGGGACAGGGAGTCGGGATGATCACAGATACGCAGTATTTT.